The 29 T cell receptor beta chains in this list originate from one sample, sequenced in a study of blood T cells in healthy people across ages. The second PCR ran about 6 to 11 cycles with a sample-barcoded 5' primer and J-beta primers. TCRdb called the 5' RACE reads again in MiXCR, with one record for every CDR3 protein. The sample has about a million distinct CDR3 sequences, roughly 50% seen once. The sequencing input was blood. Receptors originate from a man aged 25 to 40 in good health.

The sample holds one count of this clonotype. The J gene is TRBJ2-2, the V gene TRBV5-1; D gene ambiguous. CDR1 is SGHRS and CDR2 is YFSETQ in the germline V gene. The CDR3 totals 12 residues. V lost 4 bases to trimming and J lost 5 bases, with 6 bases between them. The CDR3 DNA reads TGCGCCAGCAGCATCGATACCGGGGAGCTGTTTTTT. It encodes CASSIDTGELFF.

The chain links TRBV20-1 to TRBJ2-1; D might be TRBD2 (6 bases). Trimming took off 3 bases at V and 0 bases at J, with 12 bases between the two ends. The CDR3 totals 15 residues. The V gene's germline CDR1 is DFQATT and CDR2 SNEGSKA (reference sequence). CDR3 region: CSASLDGSSYNEQFF. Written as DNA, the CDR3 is TGCAGTGCTAGTTTGGACGGGAGCTCCTACAATGAGCAGTTCTTC.

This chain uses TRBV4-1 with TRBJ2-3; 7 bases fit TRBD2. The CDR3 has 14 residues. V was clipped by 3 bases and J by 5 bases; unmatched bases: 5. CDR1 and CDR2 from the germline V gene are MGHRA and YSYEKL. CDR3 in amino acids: CASSQQPGGDTQYF. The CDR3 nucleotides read TGCGCCAGCAGCCAGCAACCGGGGGGAGATACGCAGTATTTT.

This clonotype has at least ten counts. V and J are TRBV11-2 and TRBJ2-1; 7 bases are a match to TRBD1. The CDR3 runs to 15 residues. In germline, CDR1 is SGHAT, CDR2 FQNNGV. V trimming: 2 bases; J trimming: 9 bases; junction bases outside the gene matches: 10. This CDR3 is CASSLNRGRFIEQFF. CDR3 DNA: TGTGCCAGCAGCTTAAATAGGGGGCGCTTCATTGAGCAGTTCTTC.

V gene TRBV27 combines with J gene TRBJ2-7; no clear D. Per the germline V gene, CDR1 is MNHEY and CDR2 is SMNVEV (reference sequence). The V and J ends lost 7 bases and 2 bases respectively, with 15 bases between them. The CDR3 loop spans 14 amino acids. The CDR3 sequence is CASKKDGLTYEQYF. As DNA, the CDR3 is TGTGCCAGCAAGAAGGACGGCTTGACCTACGAGCAGTACTTC.

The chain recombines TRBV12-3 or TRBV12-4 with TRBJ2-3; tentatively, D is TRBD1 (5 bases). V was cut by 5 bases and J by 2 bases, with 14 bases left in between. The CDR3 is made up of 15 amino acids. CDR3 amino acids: CASSAIQVLTDTQYF. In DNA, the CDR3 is TGTGCCAGCAGTGCAATACAGGTCCTCACAGATACGCAGTATTTT.

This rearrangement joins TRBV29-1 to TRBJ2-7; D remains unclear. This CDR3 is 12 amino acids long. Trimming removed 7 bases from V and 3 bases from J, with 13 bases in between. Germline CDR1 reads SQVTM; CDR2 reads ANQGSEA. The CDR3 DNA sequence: TGCAGCGCGGACGGGCCAAACTACGAGCAGTACTTC. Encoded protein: CSADGPNYEQYF.

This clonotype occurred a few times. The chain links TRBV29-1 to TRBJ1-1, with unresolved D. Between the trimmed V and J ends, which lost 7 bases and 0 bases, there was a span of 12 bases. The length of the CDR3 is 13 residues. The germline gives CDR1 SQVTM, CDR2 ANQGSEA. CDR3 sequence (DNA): TGCAGCGCTGGACGTAACTTGAACACTGAAGCTTTCTTT. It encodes CSAGRNLNTEAFF.

CDR3 sequence (DNA): TGTGCCAGTGGGGGGTACAATGAGCAGTTCTTC. It specifies CASGGYNEQFF. V usage is TRBV28 and J usage is TRBJ2-1; maybe TRBD2 (6 bases). CDR1 is MDHEN and CDR2 is SYDVKM in the germline V gene. Trimming left V 9 bases short and J 4 bases short, with 7 bases between. This CDR3 is built from 11 residues.

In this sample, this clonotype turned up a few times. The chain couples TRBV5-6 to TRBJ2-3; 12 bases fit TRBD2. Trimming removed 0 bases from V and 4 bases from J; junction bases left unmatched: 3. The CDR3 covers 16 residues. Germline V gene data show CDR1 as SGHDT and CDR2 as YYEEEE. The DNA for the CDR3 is TGTGCCAGCAGCTTGGTCCTAGCGGGGGGGGCAGATACGCAGTATTTT. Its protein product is CASSLVLAGGADTQYF.

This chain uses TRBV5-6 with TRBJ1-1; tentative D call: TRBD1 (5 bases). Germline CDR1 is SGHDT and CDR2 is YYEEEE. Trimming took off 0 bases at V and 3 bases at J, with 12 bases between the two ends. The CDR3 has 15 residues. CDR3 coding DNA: TGTGCCAGCAGCTTGGGGGGCACCCCGTACACTGAAGCTTTCTTT. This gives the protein CASSLGGTPYTEAFF.

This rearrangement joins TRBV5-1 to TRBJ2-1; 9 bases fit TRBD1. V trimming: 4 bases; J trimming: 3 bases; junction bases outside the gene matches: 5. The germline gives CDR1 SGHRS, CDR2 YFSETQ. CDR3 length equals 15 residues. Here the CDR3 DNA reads TGCGCCAGCAGCGCCACGGGACAGGGCTACAATGAGCAGTTCTTC. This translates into CASSATGQGYNEQFF.

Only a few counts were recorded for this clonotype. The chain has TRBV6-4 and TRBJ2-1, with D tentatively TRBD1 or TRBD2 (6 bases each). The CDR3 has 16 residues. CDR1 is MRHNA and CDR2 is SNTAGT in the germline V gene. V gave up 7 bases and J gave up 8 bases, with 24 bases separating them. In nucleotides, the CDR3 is TGTGCCAGCACTACATCCCCCGGGGGCCCCCTGGATGAGCAGTTCTTC. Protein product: CASTTSPGGPLDEQFF.

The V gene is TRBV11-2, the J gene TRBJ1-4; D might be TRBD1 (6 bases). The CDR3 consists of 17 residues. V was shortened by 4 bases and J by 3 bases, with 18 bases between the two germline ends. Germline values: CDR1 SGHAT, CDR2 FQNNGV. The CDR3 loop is CASSWRSNRAANEKLFF. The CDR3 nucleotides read TGTGCCAGCAGCTGGCGGTCGAACAGGGCGGCTAATGAAAAACTGTTTTTT.

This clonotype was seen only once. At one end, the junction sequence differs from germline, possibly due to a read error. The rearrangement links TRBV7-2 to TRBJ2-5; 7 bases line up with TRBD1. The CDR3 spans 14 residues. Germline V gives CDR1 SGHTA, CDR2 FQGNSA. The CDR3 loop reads CACSGAQGIETQYF. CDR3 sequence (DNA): TGTGCCTGCAGCGGAGCACAGGGGATTGAGACCCAGTACTTC.

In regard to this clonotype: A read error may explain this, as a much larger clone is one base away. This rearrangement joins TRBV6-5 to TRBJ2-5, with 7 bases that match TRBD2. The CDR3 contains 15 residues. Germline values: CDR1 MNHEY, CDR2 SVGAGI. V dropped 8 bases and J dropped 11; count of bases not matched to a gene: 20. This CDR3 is CASFPGGLTYNEQYF. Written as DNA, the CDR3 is TGTGCCAGCTTCCCCGGGGGACTAACATACAATGAGCAGTACTTC.

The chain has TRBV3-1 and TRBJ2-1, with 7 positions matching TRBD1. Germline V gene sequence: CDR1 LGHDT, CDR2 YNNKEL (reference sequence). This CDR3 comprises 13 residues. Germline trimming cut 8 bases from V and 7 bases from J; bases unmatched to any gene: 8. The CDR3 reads CASRDRAINEQFF. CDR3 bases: TGTGCCAGCCGAGACAGGGCAATAAATGAGCAGTTCTTC.

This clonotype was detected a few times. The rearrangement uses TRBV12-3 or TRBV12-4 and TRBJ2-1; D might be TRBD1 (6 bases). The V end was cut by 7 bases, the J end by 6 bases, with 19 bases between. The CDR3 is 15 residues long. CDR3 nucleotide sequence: TGTGCCAGCACCACAGGGCAGAGGGGTACCAATGAGCAGTTCTTC. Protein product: CASTTGQRGTNEQFF.

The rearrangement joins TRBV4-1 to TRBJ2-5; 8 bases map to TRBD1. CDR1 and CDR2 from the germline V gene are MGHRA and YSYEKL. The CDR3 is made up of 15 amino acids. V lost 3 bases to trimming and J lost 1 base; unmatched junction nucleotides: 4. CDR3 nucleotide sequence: TGCGCCAGCAGCCAGGGAGGACAGGGCCAAGAGACCCAGTACTTC. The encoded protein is CASSQGGQGQETQYF.

CDR3 coding DNA: TGTGCCAGCAGCCAACCAAGGGTAGCCCAGGGGGAGCTGTTTTTT. Protein sequence: CASSQPRVAQGELFF. The chain is built from TRBV3-1 and TRBJ2-2; D uncertain. The CDR3 totals 15 residues. Trimming removed 2 bases from V and 8 bases from J, with 15 bases in between. CDR1 LGHDT and CDR2 YNNKEL come from the germline V gene (reference sequence).

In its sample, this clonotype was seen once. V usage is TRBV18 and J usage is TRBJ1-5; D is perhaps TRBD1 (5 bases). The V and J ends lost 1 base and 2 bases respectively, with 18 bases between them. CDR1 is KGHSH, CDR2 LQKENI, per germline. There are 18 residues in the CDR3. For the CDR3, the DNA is TGTGCCAGCTCACCACAGAACGGTGTGTTACAGGGCAATCAGCCCCAGCATTTT. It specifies CASSPQNGVLQGNQPQHF.

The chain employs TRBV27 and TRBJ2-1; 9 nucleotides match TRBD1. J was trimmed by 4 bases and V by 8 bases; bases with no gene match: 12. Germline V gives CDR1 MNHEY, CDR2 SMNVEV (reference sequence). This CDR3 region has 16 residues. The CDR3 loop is CASRYTGTGSYNEQFF. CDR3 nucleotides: TGTGCCAGCCGCTACACCGGGACAGGGTCATACAATGAGCAGTTCTTC.

CDR3 loop: CASSLGRDSYGYTF. The CDR3 bases are TGTGCCAGCAGTTTAGGCCGGGACAGCTATGGCTACACCTTC. The rearrangement links TRBV12-3 or TRBV12-4 to TRBJ1-2, with 7 bases aligning to TRBD1. Unmatched junction bases numbered 3, after V lost 1 base and J lost 4 bases. This CDR3 is 14 amino acids long.

CDR3 nucleotide sequence: TGCAGCACAGGGGACACTGAAGCTTTCTTT. It yields the protein CSTGDTEAFF. The chain recombines TRBV29-1 with TRBJ1-1; 7 bases agree with TRBD1. This CDR3 comprises 10 residues. Germline V gene data show CDR1 as SQVTM and CDR2 as ANQGSEA. V trimming: 8 bases; J trimming: 3 bases; junction bases outside the gene matches: 0. The whole variable domain, remainder taken from reference TRBV29-1 and TRBJ1-1, is SAVISQKPSRDICQRGTSLTIQCQVDSQVTMMFWYRQQPGQSLTLIATANQGSEATYESGFVIDKFPISRPNLTFSTLTVSNMSPEDSSIYLCSTGDTEAFFGQGTRLTVV.

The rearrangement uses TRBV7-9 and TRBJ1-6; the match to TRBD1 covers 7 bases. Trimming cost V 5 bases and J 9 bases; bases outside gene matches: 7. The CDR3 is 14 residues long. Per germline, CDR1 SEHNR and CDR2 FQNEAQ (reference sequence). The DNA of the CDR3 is TGTGCCAGCAGCCCGCGAGGGACAGTTTCACCCCTCCACTTT. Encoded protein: CASSPRGTVSPLHF.

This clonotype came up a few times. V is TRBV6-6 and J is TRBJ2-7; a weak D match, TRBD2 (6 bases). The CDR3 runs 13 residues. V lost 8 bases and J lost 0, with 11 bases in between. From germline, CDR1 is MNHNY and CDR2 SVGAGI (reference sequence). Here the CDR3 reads CASSIGGSYEQYF. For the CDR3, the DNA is TGTGCCAGCTCCATCGGGGGCTCCTACGAGCAGTACTTC.

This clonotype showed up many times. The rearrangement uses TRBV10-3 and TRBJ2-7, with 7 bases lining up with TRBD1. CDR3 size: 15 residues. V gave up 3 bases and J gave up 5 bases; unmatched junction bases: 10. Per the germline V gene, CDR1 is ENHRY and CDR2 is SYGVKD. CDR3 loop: CAISDPQTGTHEQYF. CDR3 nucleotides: TGTGCCATCAGTGATCCCCAGACAGGGACCCACGAGCAGTACTTC.

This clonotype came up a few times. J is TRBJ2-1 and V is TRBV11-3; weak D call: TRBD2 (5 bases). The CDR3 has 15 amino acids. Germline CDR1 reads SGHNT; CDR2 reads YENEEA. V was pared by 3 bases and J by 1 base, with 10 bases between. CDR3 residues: CASSLNEGSYNEQFF. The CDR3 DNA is TGTGCCAGCAGCTTGAATGAGGGATCCTACAATGAGCAGTTCTTC. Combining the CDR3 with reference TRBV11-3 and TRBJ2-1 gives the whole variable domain EAGVVQSPRYKIIEKKQPVAFWCNPISGHNTLYWYLQNLGQGPELLIRYENEEAVDDSQLPKDRFSAERLKGVDSTLKIQPAELGDSAVYLCASSLNEGSYNEQFFGPGTRLTVL.

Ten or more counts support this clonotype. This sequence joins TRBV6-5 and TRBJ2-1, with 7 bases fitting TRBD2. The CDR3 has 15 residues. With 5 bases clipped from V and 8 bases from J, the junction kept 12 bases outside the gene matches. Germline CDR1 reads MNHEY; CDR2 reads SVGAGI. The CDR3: CASSPHGGVRDEQFF. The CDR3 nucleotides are TGTGCCAGCAGTCCCCATGGGGGGGTAAGGGATGAGCAGTTCTTC.